This T cell receptor (beta chain) was identified in a study of T-cell memory formation after mild COVID-19. Study in general: TCR clusters showed largely donor specificity.

TCRdb independently ran MiXCR on the 5' RACE reads; one entry per CDR3 protein. Of 550,000 to 600,000 distinct CDR3 sequences in the sample, roughly 21% are singletons; the top ten hold around 9.2%. This CDR3 comprises 15 residues. Germline-derived CDR1 and CDR2 are SGHRS and YFSETQ. Trimming took off 1 base at V and 14 bases at J, with 19 bases between the two ends. Overall study results and limits: Clones contracting across day 15 to 85 had a balanced CD4/CD8 profile; later expanding clones leaned CD4+. Clones from the second wave (peaking day 37) had unconfirmed SARS-CoV-2 specificity.

This clonotype was counted only a few times. Its antigen is currently unknown. The chain is built from TRBV5-1 and TRBJ1-6; possibly TRBD1 for D (6 bases). This TCR was recovered from an adult woman who had mild COVID-19 (a few samples of this study predate the infection). Cell type and time point are not known. Sequencing was done on a sample of PBMCs or a T cell subset sorted from them (not recorded which). For the CDR3, the DNA is TGCGCCAGCAGCTTGATGGACAGCGGTATCGGATCCCTCCACTTT. It codes for CASSLMDSGIGSLHF. Variable domain in full (rest from reference TRBV5-1 and TRBJ1-6): KAGVTQTPRYLIKTRGQQVTLSCSPISGHRSVSWYQQTPGQGLQFLFEYFSETQRNKGNFPGRFSGRQFSNSRSEMNVSTLELGDSALYLCASSLMDSGIGSLHFGNGTRLTVT.